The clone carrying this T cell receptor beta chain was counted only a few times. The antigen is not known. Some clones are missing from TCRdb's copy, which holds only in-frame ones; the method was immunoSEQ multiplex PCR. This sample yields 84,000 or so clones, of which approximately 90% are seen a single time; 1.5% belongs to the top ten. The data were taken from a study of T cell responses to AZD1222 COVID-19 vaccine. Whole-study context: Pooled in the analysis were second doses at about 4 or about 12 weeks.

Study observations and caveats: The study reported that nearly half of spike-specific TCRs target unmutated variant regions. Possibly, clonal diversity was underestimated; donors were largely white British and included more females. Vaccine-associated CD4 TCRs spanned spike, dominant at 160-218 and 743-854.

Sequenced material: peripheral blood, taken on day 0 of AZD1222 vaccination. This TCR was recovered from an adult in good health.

The CDR3 spells CASSSQGSGNTIYF. CDR3 sequence (DNA): TGTGCCAGCAGCTCCCAAGGGTCTGGAAACACCATATATTTT. The chain joins TRBV7-9 to TRBJ1-3; no definite D call. This CDR3 has 14 amino acids. Germline assignment: CDR1 SEHNR and CDR2 FQNEAQ (reference sequence). The V gene lost 4 bases and the J gene lost 1 base, with 8 bases spanning the gap.